Here is one T cell receptor (beta chain) with its context. What it recognizes is unknown. The data belong to a study of blood T cells in healthy people across ages. Study-level points and caveats: The study found TCR beta diversity correlated strongly with naive T cell percentage. Greater diversity and more naive CD4+ cells were seen in long-lived donors than in aged donors.

CDR1 SGHRS and CDR2 YFSETQ come from the germline V gene. V trimming: 7 bases; J trimming: 3 bases; junction bases outside the gene matches: 9. The CDR3 runs to 15 residues. The people who gave samples were healthy Caucasians from Russia, aged roughly 6 to 90. Primers used in a second PCR of about 6 to 11 cycles were a sample-barcoded 5' primer and a J-beta primer mix. Each cDNA was tagged by a template-switch adaptor containing 12 random nucleotides. TCRdb used MiXCR to reprocess the 5' RACE reads, holding one entry per CDR3 protein. In the table there are some 1.8 million distinct CDR3 sequences, around 40% of which are singletons.

The TCR was taken from a human donor in good health. Sequenced material: blood. V gene TRBV5-1 combines with J gene TRBJ2-3; 9 bases agree with TRBD1. CDR3 bases: TGCGCCAGCGGAACCGGGACAGGGTTGACAGATACGCAGTATTTT. It translates to CASGTGTGLTDTQYF.